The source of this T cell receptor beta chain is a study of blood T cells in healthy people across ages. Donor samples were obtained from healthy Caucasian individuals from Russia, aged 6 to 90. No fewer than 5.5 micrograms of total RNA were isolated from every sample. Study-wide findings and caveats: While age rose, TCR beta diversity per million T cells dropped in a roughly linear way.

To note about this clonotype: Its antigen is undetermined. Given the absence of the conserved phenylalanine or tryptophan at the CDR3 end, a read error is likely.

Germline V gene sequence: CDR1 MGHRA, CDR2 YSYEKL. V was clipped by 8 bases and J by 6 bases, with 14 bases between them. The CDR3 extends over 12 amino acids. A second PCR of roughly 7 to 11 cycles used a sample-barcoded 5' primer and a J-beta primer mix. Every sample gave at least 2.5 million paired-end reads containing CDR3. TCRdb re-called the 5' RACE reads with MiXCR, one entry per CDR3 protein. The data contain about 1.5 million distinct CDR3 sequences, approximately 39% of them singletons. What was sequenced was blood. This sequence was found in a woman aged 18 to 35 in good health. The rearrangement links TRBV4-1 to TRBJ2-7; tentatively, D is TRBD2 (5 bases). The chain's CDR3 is CASSHPSGEQYL. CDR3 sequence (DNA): TGCGCCAGCTCCCACCCAAGCGGCGAGCAGTACTTG.